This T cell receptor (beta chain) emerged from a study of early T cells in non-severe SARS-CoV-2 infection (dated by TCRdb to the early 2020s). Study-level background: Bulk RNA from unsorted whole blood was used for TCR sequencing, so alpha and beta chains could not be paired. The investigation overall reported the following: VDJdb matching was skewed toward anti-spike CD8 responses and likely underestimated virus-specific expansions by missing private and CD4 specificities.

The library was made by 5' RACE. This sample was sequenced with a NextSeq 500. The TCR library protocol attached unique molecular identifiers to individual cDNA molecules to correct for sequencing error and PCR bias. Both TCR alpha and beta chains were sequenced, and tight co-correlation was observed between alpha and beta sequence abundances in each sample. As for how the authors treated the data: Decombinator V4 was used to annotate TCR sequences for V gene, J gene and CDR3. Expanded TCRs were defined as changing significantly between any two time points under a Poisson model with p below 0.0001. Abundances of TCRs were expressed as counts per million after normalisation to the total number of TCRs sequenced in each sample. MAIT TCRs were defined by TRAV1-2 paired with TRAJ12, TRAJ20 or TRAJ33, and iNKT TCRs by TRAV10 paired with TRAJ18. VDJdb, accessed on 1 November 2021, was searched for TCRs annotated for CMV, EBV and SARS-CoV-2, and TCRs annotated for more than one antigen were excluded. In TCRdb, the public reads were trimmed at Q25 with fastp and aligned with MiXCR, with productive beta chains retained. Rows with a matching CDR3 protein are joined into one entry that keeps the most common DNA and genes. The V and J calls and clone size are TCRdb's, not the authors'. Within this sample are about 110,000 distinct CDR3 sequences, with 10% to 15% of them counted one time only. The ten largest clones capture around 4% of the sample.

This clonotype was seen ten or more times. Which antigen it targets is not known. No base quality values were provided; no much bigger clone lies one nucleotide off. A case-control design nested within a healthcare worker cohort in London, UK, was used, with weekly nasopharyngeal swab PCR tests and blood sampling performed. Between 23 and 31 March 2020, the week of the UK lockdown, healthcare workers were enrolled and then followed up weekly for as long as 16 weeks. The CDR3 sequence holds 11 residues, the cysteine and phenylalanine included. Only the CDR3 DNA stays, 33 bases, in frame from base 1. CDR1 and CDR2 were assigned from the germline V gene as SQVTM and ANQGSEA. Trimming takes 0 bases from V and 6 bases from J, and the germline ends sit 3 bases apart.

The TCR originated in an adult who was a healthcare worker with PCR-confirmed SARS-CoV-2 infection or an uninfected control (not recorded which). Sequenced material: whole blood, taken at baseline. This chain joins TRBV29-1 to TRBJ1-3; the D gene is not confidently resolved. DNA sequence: TGCAGCGTTGAAGATATAAACACCATATATTTT. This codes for CSVEDINTIYF.